The clone carrying this T cell receptor beta chain showed up just once. The antigen remains unidentified. The record originates from a study of cytomegalovirus exposure and HLA in healthy donors. Germline CDR1 SGDLS, CDR2 YYNGEE. V was trimmed by 0 bases and J by 0 bases, leaving 6 bases between them. This CDR3 is built from 14 residues. Study-wide results and limits: A later analysis found first-cohort TCR clusters tended to co-occur in the approximately 110 validation repertoires.

The repertoire was sequenced with immunoSEQ multiplex PCR; TCRdb's copy has only in-frame clones and lacks some. The repertoire holds 160,000 or so clones, with approximately 86% as singletons. This clonotype was sampled from a man aged 25 to 40 in good health and CMV-seropositive. The sequenced material came from PBMCs. The chain recombines TRBV9 with TRBJ1-2; tentative D call: TRBD1 (5 bases). CDR3 coding DNA: TGTGCCAGCAGCGTAGGACAGTCTAACTATGGCTACACCTTC. It specifies CASSVGQSNYGYTF.